Below are 20 T cell receptor beta chains sequenced from a single sample in a study of blood T cells in healthy people across ages. The authors ran a second PCR of 7 to 11 cycles using a sample-barcoded 5' primer and a J-beta primer mix. One entry per CDR3 protein results from TCRdb running MiXCR on the 5' RACE reads. The data contain about 1,400,000 distinct CDR3 sequences, 40% to 50% of them seen just once; the ten biggest clones take up 7.9%. Sequencing used blood. These receptors were collected from a woman aged 18-29 years in good health.

V gene TRBV5-1 combines with J gene TRBJ2-5; 11 positions match TRBD2. This CDR3 comprises 16 residues. J gave up 2 bases and V 0 bases, and 3 bases lay outside the gene matches. CDR1 and CDR2 from the germline V gene are SGHRS and YFSETQ. In DNA form, the CDR3 reads TGCGCCAGCAGCTTGGTCCTAGCGGGGGGACAAGAGACCCAGTACTTC. The encoded protein is CASSLVLAGGQETQYF.

V is TRBV28 and J is TRBJ2-1, with D maybe TRBD1 (5 bases). The germline CDR1 and CDR2 sequences are MDHEN and SYDVKM. The CDR3 extends over 13 amino acids. V was clipped by 8 bases and J by 6 bases, with 14 bases between them. The CDR3 reads CASLPGRGNEQFF. The CDR3 DNA is TGTGCCAGCCTTCCGGGTAGGGGCAATGAGCAGTTCTTC.

The chain couples TRBV24-1 to TRBJ2-2; 7 nucleotides align to TRBD1. This CDR3 spans 15 amino acids. With 7 bases clipped from V and 1 base from J, the junction kept 5 bases outside the gene matches. CDR1 and CDR2 from the germline V gene are KGHDR and SFDVKD. This CDR3 reads CATRSRTGNTGELFF. For the CDR3, the DNA is TGTGCCACCAGGTCAAGGACAGGGAACACCGGGGAGCTGTTTTTT.

The V and J genes are TRBV30 and TRBJ1-1; D remains ambiguous. Germline V gene lookup returns CDR1 GTSNPN and CDR2 SVGIG (reference sequence). The CDR3 consists of 12 residues. Trimming pared 4 bases from V and 3 bases from J, leaving 9 bases between. CDR3 sequence reads: CAWKLVYTEAFF. The CDR3 DNA reads TGTGCCTGGAAGCTGGTTTACACTGAAGCTTTCTTT.

There are a few counts of this clonotype. CDR3 DNA sequence: TGCGCCAGCAGCTTCAGGGGGCAGAACGAGCAGTACTTC. This encodes CASSFRGQNEQYF. The V and J genes are TRBV5-1 and TRBJ2-7; 8 bases match TRBD1. Trimming cost V 2 bases and J 5 bases; bases outside gene matches: 3. Germline V gene data show CDR1 as SGHRS and CDR2 as YFSETQ. The CDR3 runs 13 residues.

The chain uses TRBV2 and TRBJ1-1, with D tentatively TRBD1 (6 bases). The CDR3 spans 11 residues. CDR1 is SNHLY, CDR2 FYNNEI, per germline. The V gene lost 6 bases and the J gene lost 11 bases, with 13 bases spanning the gap. The CDR3 sequence: CASRVAGAAFF. The CDR3 coding sequence is TGTGCCAGCAGAGTTGCGGGGGCCGCTTTCTTT.

This chain joins TRBV29-1 and TRBJ1-2, with a tentative D call TRBD1 (6 bases). The CDR3 has 15 residues. In germline, CDR1 is SQVTM, CDR2 ANQGSEA. V dropped 5 bases and J dropped 4 bases, with 20 bases sitting between them. Here the CDR3 DNA reads TGCAGCGTTCTTAAGGGGGACTCGACGGGCTATGGCTACACCTTC. Translating it yields CSVLKGDSTGYGYTF.

In its sample, this clonotype was seen a few times. The chain has TRBV3-1 and TRBJ1-6; TRBD1 matches at 7 bases. This CDR3 comprises 16 residues. CDR1 and CDR2 (germline): LGHDT, YNNKEL (reference sequence). Germline trimming cut 4 bases from V and 5 bases from J; bases unmatched to any gene: 8. CDR3 loop: CASSRTPGQNNSPLHF. The CDR3 nucleotides are TGTGCCAGCAGCCGGACGCCGGGACAGAATAATTCACCCCTCCACTTT.

This clonotype was detected only a few times. The chain combines TRBV6-6 with TRBJ2-5; tentatively, D is TRBD1 (6 bases). The end of the DNA is better explained by TRBJ2-7, so the J call may be wrong. Germline loops: CDR1 MNHNY, CDR2 SVGAGI (reference sequence). The CDR3 loop spans 13 amino acids. The CDR3 is CASSGQGFFEQYF. CDR3 DNA: TGTGCCAGCAGTGGTCAGGGGTTCTTCGAGCAGTACTTC.

The rearrangement uses TRBV20-1 and TRBJ2-5, with 7 positions matching TRBD2. The V segment lost 3 bases and the J segment 3 bases; nucleotides outside the gene matches: 7. CDR1 is DFQATT, CDR2 SNEGSKA, per germline (reference sequence). This CDR3 contains 14 residues. CDR3 sequence (DNA): TGCAGTGCTAGTAGGTCGGGAGGAAAAGAGACCCAGTACTTC. Residues: CSASRSGGKETQYF.

A remark on this clonotype: An end of the junction does not agree with germline; a read error may underlie this. The chain joins TRBV6-1 to TRBJ2-7, with D possibly called TRBD1 or TRBD2 (5 bases each). The CDR3 contains 16 residues. Germline-derived CDR1 and CDR2 are MNHNS and SASEGT. The DNA of the CDR3 is TGTGCCAGCAGTGAAGACCCGACGGGGCGCAAAGAGACCCAGTACTTT. Translating it yields CASSEDPTGRKETQYF.

This chain joins TRBV7-2 and TRBJ1-1; 7 nucleotides align to TRBD1. The CDR3 consists of 14 residues. Germline CDR1 and CDR2: SGHTA and FQGNSA. V gave up 2 bases and J gave up 4 bases; unmatched junction bases: 4. This chain's CDR3 is CASSLTGVSTEAFF. CDR3 sequence (DNA): TGTGCCAGCAGCTTAACAGGGGTAAGCACTGAAGCTTTCTTT.

This clonotype has more than one count but fewer than ten. The chain is built from TRBV10-3 and TRBJ2-7, with 7 bases aligning to TRBD2. The junction had 2 bases not matched to a gene; V was cut back by 5 bases and J by 4 bases. Germline assignment: CDR1 ENHRY and CDR2 SYGVKD. CDR3 length: 12 amino acids. The CDR3 DNA is TGTGCCATCAGTACTAGCGTGTACGAGCAGTACTTC. The encoded protein is CAISTSVYEQYF.

The chain recombines TRBV4-1 with TRBJ2-2; a possible D gene is TRBD2 (5 bases). The V end was cut by 2 bases, the J end by 6 bases, with 13 bases between. The V gene's germline CDR1 is MGHRA and CDR2 YSYEKL. The CDR3 runs to 15 residues. The CDR3 DNA sequence: TGCGCCAGCAGCCAAACGGACTTTGGCGCCGGGGAGCTGTTTTTT. It codes for CASSQTDFGAGELFF.

The CDR3: CASSFVTSGRYNEQFF. The CDR3 coding sequence is TGTGCCAGCAGTTTCGTGACTAGCGGGAGATACAATGAGCAGTTCTTC. The chain joins TRBV12-3 or TRBV12-4 to TRBJ2-1; 12 positions agree with TRBD2. There are 16 residues in the CDR3. J lost 4 bases, V lost 3 bases, and 4 bases had no gene match.

This clonotype was found a few times. V usage is TRBV7-2 and J usage is TRBJ1-3; 9 positions agree with TRBD1. Germline loops: CDR1 SGHTA, CDR2 FQGNSA. V shed 5 bases, J shed 0 bases, and the junction held 8 bases outside the gene matches. The CDR3 extends over 17 amino acids. The CDR3 DNA reads as TGTGCCAGCAGCCCAAGGGACAGGGCCTTCTCTGGAAACACCATATATTTT. It yields the protein CASSPRDRAFSGNTIYF.

Notes on this clonotype: Sequence at one end of the junction differs from germline and may be a read error. The rearrangement uses TRBV5-1 and TRBJ2-7; TRBD2 might be the D (5 bases). CDR1 is SGHRS and CDR2 is YFSETQ in the germline V gene. This CDR3 is built from 14 residues. CDR3 loop: CASSEGSFSYEQYF. The CDR3 DNA is TGTGCCAGCAGCGAGGGCTCCTTTTCCTACGAGCAGTACTTC.

CDR3 coding DNA: TGTGCCAGCGGAGACGGGAACCCCTACGAGCAGTACTTC. Residues: CASGDGNPYEQYF. The V call is TRBV6-5, the J call TRBJ2-4; tentatively, D is TRBD2 (5 bases). The assigned J gene may be wrong: the sequence end matches TRBJ2-7 better. There are 13 residues in the CDR3. CDR1 and CDR2 from the germline V gene are MNHEY and SVGAGI.

This clonotype came up a few times. The CDR3 loop reads CASSLPWTSGGTHEQFF. CDR3 sequence (DNA): TGTGCCAGCAGCTTACCCTGGACTAGCGGGGGGACCCATGAGCAGTTCTTC. This sequence joins TRBV7-2 and TRBJ2-1; 14 positions agree with TRBD2. Trimming took 2 bases from V and 8 from J; bases not matched to a gene: 8. The CDR3 is 17 residues long. The germline CDR1 and CDR2 sequences are SGHTA and FQGNSA.

This clonotype has just one count. The V call is TRBV6-1, the J call TRBJ1-4; D perhaps matches TRBD1 (6 bases). The V gene lost 1 base and the J gene lost 9 bases, with 15 bases spanning the gap. The CDR3 has 15 amino acids. The germline V gene has CDR1 MNHNS and CDR2 SASEGT. CDR3 protein: CASSEGPLDSQKLFF. The CDR3 DNA reads as TGTGCCAGCAGTGAAGGCCCCTTGGACAGCCAAAAACTGTTTTTT.